This T cell receptor (beta chain) was recorded in a study of blood T cell repertoires in COVID-19. Study summary: The samples span acute and convalescent COVID-19 from the United States, Italy and Spain. Sample material is recorded as cDNA or gDNA derived from T cells, B-cell-depleted T cells, or PBMCs.

Original methodology: Estimated nucleated cell counts came from reference gene primer amplification. TCRdb keeps only in-frame clones here, not all; method: immunoSEQ multiplex PCR. Clonal size and the V and J genes are those of that table, whereas D and trimming came from the DNA. Among over 200,000 clones listed, around 80% were seen once. Germline V gives CDR1 MNHEY, CDR2 SVGEGT. The CDR3 spans 15 residues. V shed 5 bases, J shed 3 bases, and the junction held 5 bases outside the gene matches. Material: peripheral blood. The TCR sequence derives from a human donor in a cohort sampled during active COVID-19. The V call is TRBV6-2 or TRBV6-3, the J call TRBJ2-3; 10 positions agree with TRBD1. As DNA, the CDR3 is TGTGCCAGCAGTACCCGGACAGGGGGTACAGATACGCAGTATTTT. It yields the protein CASSTRTGGTDTQYF.